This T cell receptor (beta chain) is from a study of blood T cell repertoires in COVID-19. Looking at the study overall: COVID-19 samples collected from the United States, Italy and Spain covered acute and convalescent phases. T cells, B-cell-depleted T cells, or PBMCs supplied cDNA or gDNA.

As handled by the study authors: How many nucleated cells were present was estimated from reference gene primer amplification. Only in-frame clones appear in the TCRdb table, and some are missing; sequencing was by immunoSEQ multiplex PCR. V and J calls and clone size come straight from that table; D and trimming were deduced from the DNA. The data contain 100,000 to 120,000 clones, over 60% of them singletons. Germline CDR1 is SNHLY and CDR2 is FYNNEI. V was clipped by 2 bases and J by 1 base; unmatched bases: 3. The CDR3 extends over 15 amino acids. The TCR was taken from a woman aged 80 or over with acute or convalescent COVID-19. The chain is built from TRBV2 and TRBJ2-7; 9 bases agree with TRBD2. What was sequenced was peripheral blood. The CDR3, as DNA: TGTGCCAGCAGTGAACGGCGGGAGGGTTCCTACGAGCAGTACTTC. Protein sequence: CASSERREGSYEQYF.